This T cell receptor (beta chain) emerged from a study of patients and donors after allogeneic stem cell transplantation (TCRdb year 2020). Library preparation employed RT-PCR. The listed sequencing device is NextSeq 550. TCRdb reran the public reads through fastp at Q25 and MiXCR, keeping productive beta chains. Duplicate CDR3 protein sequences are folded into a single record with the most common DNA and genes. Within this sample are roughly 880,000 distinct CDR3 sequences, with roughly 17% of them counted one time only. The top ten hold roughly 6.4% of the sample. V trim: 3 bases; J trim: 5 bases; unmatched bases: 3. Reading the germline V gene gives CDR1 SQVTM and CDR2 ANQGSEA. The CDR3 contains 12 residues, cysteine and phenylalanine counted. The kept DNA is CDR3 alone, 36 bases in frame from the first base. In its sample, this clonotype was seen a few times. There is no known antigen for this receptor. Within one base of it there is no much larger clone, and no base qualities were kept.

The rearranged segments are TRBV29-1 and TRBJ2-7, with 8 junctional bases fitting TRBD2. The source is a human donor who was either an allogeneic HSCT recipient or a stem cell or donor lymphocyte infusion donor (not recorded which). It is not recorded whose cells these are; they may come from a transplant donor. The sample consisted of blood, either unsorted or a sorted T cell fraction (not recorded which). In nucleotides, the sequence is TGCAGCGTTGACGGGGGGGCCAACGAGCAGTACTTC. Translation gives CSVDGGANEQYF.